The 31 T cell receptor beta chains below all came from one sample that was sequenced in a study of blood T cell repertoires in COVID-19. Profiled with immunoSEQ multiplex PCR; TCRdb holds only in-frame clones, not every one. The table lists under 250,000 clones, roughly 87% of them singletons. The sample consisted of PBMCs or T cells enriched from blood (not recorded which). The receptor source for this set is a young man who had recovered from COVID-19.

The CDR3 nucleotides are TGCGCCAGCAGCTTGTCTACTAGCGGGAGCACCGGGGAGCTGTTTTTT. This translates into CASSLSTSGSTGELFF. The rearrangement uses TRBV5-1 and TRBJ2-2, with 11 bases matching TRBD2. V lost 1 base, J lost 4 bases, and 3 bases stayed unmatched. Germline V gives CDR1 SGHRS, CDR2 YFSETQ. This CDR3 is 16 amino acids long. The whole variable domain, remainder taken from reference TRBV5-1 and TRBJ2-2, is KAGVTQTPRYLIKTRGQQVTLSCSPISGHRSVSWYQQTPGQGLQFLFEYFSETQRNKGNFPGRFSGRQFSNSRSEMNVSTLELGDSALYLCASSLSTSGSTGELFFGEGSRLTVL.

This clone was seen only once. The chain couples TRBV5-4 to TRBJ2-7; 8 nucleotides agree with TRBD1. Germline lookup yields CDR1 SGHNT and CDR2 YYREEE (reference sequence). The CDR3 consists of 14 residues. The V and J ends lost 2 bases and 5 bases, in that order; junction bases with no gene match: 6. The CDR3 coding sequence is TGTGCCAGCAGCTTCCCAGGGGGCATCAACGAGCAGTACTTC. Protein sequence: CASSFPGGINEQYF.

The CDR3 sequence is CASSQDMGEGGHQPQHF. For the CDR3, the DNA is TGTGCCAGCAGCCAAGATATGGGGGAAGGGGGACATCAGCCCCAGCATTTT. This sequence joins TRBV4-2 and TRBJ1-5, with a possible D match to TRBD1 (6 bases). V was pared by 0 bases and J by 5 bases, with 17 bases between. CDR3 length: 17 amino acids. CDR1 is LGHNA, CDR2 YNFKEQ, per germline.

The rearrangement joins TRBV29-1 to TRBJ2-1; D uncertain. Germline values: CDR1 SQVTM, CDR2 ANQGSEA. The CDR3 runs 14 residues. Between the trimmed V and J ends, which lost 7 bases and 5 bases, there was a span of 18 bases. CDR3 bases: TGCAGCGCTGGTAGTATTTGGCGGAACAATGAGCAGTTCTTC. Translated, it gives CSAGSIWRNNEQFF.

This chain joins TRBV11-2 and TRBJ2-1; 10 bases agree with TRBD1. Losses at the gene ends were 4 bases for V and 6 bases for J; bases not matched to a gene: 3. Germline values: CDR1 SGHAT, CDR2 FQNNGV. The CDR3 sequence is 14 residues long. The CDR3 sequence is CASSSDRGGNEQFF. The CDR3, as DNA: TGTGCCAGCAGCTCGGACAGGGGGGGCAATGAGCAGTTCTTC.

V usage is TRBV12-5 and J usage is TRBJ2-5; D call uncertain. V was pared by 6 bases and J by 5 bases, with 13 bases between. The CDR3 extends over 13 amino acids. CDR1 is LGHNT, CDR2 FRNRAP, per germline. CDR3 loop: CASGRSFRETQYF. The CDR3 nucleotides are TGTGCTAGTGGCCGATCTTTCAGGGAGACCCAGTACTTC.

CDR3 in amino acids: CASSLWRGTESYEQYF. CDR3 bases: TGTGCCAGCAGCTTGTGGCGGGGGACGGAGTCCTACGAGCAGTACTTC. The chain uses TRBV5-8 and TRBJ2-7, with 7 nucleotides matching TRBD2. Germline V gene data show CDR1 as SGHTS and CDR2 as YDEGEE. The CDR3 totals 16 residues. V lost 1 base to trimming and J lost 1 base; unmatched junction nucleotides: 8.

The V call is TRBV28, the J call TRBJ1-2; 7 bases line up with TRBD1. Trimming removed 5 bases from V and 3 bases from J; junction bases left unmatched: 6. Germline loops: CDR1 MDHEN, CDR2 SYDVKM. This CDR3 contains 14 residues. CDR3 loop: CASSRTGGHYGYTF. For the CDR3, the DNA is TGTGCCAGCAGTCGGACAGGTGGACACTATGGCTACACCTTC.

V gene TRBV5-5 combines with J gene TRBJ1-6, with 8 bases that match TRBD1. Germline V gene sequence: CDR1 SGHKS, CDR2 YYEKEE (reference sequence). The CDR3 has 16 amino acids. V lost 0 bases, J lost 10 bases, and 9 bases stayed unmatched. The CDR3 DNA is TGTGCCAGCAGCTTGGCAGGACAGGGTGTTAAGTCACCCCTCCACTTT. Translated, it gives CASSLAGQGVKSPLHF.

The J gene is TRBJ2-7, the V gene TRBV5-1; 7 nucleotides align to TRBD1. V lost 7 bases and J lost 1; bases outside the gene matches: 17. The germline CDR1 and CDR2 sequences are SGHRS and YFSETQ. CDR3 length: 17 amino acids. CDR3 sequence: CASSLYGTVRDSYEQYF. CDR3 coding DNA: TGCGCCAGCTCCCTTTACGGGACAGTTCGTGATTCCTACGAGCAGTACTTC.

V and J are TRBV24-1 and TRBJ2-3, with a weak D call TRBD2 (5 bases). The V end was cut by 4 bases, the J end by 6 bases, with 13 bases between. This CDR3 has 14 amino acids. Germline CDR1 KGHDR, CDR2 SFDVKD. CDR3 in amino acids: CATSEGLRGDTQYF. In DNA form, the CDR3 reads TGTGCCACCAGTGAAGGTCTTCGAGGGGATACGCAGTATTTT.

This chain connects TRBV19 to TRBJ2-5; unclear D gene. The CDR3 covers 13 residues. V was shortened by 6 bases and J by 5 bases, with 13 bases between the two germline ends. Germline V gene data show CDR1 as LNHDA and CDR2 as SQIVND (reference sequence). The CDR3 region has the DNA TGTGCCAGTAGCCCCCGCACTATCGAGACCCAGTACTTC. It specifies CASSPRTIETQYF.

The V and J genes are TRBV24-1 and TRBJ2-4; no firm D call. This CDR3 spans 15 amino acids. Germline V CDR1 and CDR2: KGHDR, SFDVKD. V shed 5 bases and J shed 1 base, with 11 bases lying between them. The CDR3 nucleotides are TGTGCCACCAGTGTGCGATCCCTGGCCAAAAACATTCAGTACTTC. Amino acid sequence: CATSVRSLAKNIQYF.

This clone has a single count. The gene calls are TRBV7-2 and TRBJ2-7; 9 positions agree with TRBD2. V trimming: 1 base; J trimming: 4 bases; junction bases outside the gene matches: 2. The CDR3 sequence is 14 residues long. CDR1 is SGHTA and CDR2 is FQGNSA in the germline V gene. The CDR3 loop is CASSLGGGGYEQYF. The CDR3, as DNA: TGTGCCAGCAGCTTAGGCGGGGGGGGATACGAGCAGTACTTC.

The rearrangement joins TRBV5-1 to TRBJ2-2, with a tentative D call TRBD1 (6 bases). Germline V gene data show CDR1 as SGHRS and CDR2 as YFSETQ. The CDR3 contains 15 residues. V shed 6 bases and J shed 6 bases, with 18 bases lying between them. The CDR3 sequence is CASMSRAGDAGELFF. The CDR3 DNA reads TGCGCCAGCATGTCTAGGGCAGGGGATGCCGGGGAGCTGTTTTTT.

The chain employs TRBV7-2 and TRBJ1-6; D is unresolved. The CDR3 loop spans 15 amino acids. The germline gives CDR1 SGHTA, CDR2 FQGNSA. V was trimmed by 5 bases and J by 7 bases, leaving 15 bases between them. CDR3 sequence reads: CASSPANQGNSPLHF. As DNA, the CDR3 is TGTGCCAGCAGCCCAGCGAACCAAGGAAATTCACCCCTCCACTTT.

This chain uses TRBV9 with TRBJ1-2; unclear D gene. The CDR3 contains 13 residues. With 0 bases removed from V and 7 bases from J, the gap between germline ends came to 10 bases. The germline CDR1 and CDR2 sequences are SGDLS and YYNGEE. The CDR3 bases are TGTGCCAGCAGCGTAGTTTCCGGTTTTGGCTACACCTTC. It is translated as CASSVVSGFGYTF.

This chain connects TRBV6-5 to TRBJ2-7; possibly TRBD2 for D (5 bases). The CDR3 loop spans 15 amino acids. Germline assignment: CDR1 MNHEY and CDR2 SVGAGI. The V gene lost 0 bases and the J gene lost 1 base, with 10 bases spanning the gap. The CDR3 bases are TGTGCCAGCAGTTACTCGTTCCTAGCATCCTACGAGCAGTACTTC. Translation: CASSYSFLASYEQYF.

The chain joins TRBV7-9 to TRBJ2-7, with 14 nucleotides matching TRBD2. Germline values: CDR1 SEHNR, CDR2 FQNEAQ (reference sequence). V dropped 5 bases and J dropped 8; count of bases not matched to a gene: 8. The CDR3 has 15 amino acids. CDR3 coding DNA: TGTGCCAGCAGCGCCTCCGGGACTAGCGGGAGAAAGCAGTACTTC. It translates to CASSASGTSGRKQYF.

The J gene is TRBJ1-5, the V gene TRBV29-1; D is undetermined. The length of the CDR3 is 13 residues. CDR1 is SQVTM and CDR2 is ANQGSEA in the germline V gene. V lost 5 bases, J lost 3 bases, and 11 bases lay in between. The CDR3 sequence: CSVTGSNNQPQHF. CDR3 in DNA: TGCAGCGTTACCGGGAGTAACAATCAGCCCCAGCATTTT.

V usage is TRBV4-3 and J usage is TRBJ2-3; D may be TRBD2 (6 bases). The germline V gene encodes CDR1 LGHNA and CDR2 YSLEER. The CDR3 length is 16 residues. V was cut by 1 base and J by 4 bases, with 15 bases left in between. CDR3 sequence (DNA): TGCGCCAGCAGCCAAGGCGGACTACTTGGCGCAGATACGCAGTATTTT. This codes for CASSQGGLLGADTQYF.

The chain uses TRBV10-3 and TRBJ2-7; weak D call: TRBD2 (6 bases). V was trimmed by 10 bases and J by 4 bases, leaving 23 bases between them. This CDR3 is built from 15 residues. Looked up from germline, CDR1 is ENHRY and CDR2 is SYGVKD. CDR3 loop: CASKGGSERTYEQYF. The DNA for the CDR3 is TGTGCCAGCAAAGGAGGGTCCGAAAGAACTTACGAGCAGTACTTC.

The chain couples TRBV7-9 to TRBJ2-7; 7 nucleotides agree with TRBD1. In germline, CDR1 is SEHNR, CDR2 FQNEAQ (reference sequence). The CDR3 runs to 15 residues. Germline trimming cut 6 bases from V and 4 bases from J; bases unmatched to any gene: 12. The CDR3, as DNA: TGTGCCAGCAGGGCCACCGGGACAGAAAGTTACGAGCAGTACTTC. Residues: CASRATGTESYEQYF.

The chain's CDR3 is CASSPRLDSAYNEQFF. For the CDR3, the DNA is TGTGCCAGCAGCCCGAGACTGGATAGCGCCTACAATGAGCAGTTCTTC. This chain uses TRBV3-1 (or the pseudogene TRBV3-2) with TRBJ2-1, with D perhaps TRBD2 (5 bases). V shed 4 bases and J shed 2 bases, with 15 bases lying between them. Germline V CDR1 and CDR2: LGHDT, YNNKEL (reference sequence). CDR3 size: 16 residues.

This chain connects TRBV27 to TRBJ1-2; 8 bases line up with TRBD1. This CDR3 comprises 15 residues. With 3 bases clipped from V and 7 bases from J, the junction kept 10 bases outside the gene matches. Looked up from germline, CDR1 is MNHEY and CDR2 is SMNVEV (reference sequence). The CDR3: CASSFLGQAWGGYTF. The DNA of the CDR3 is TGTGCCAGCAGTTTTCTGGGACAGGCCTGGGGTGGCTACACCTTC.

This sequence joins TRBV3-1 (or the pseudogene TRBV3-2) and TRBJ2-3; 9 bases agree with TRBD1. This CDR3 is built from 12 residues. CDR1 is LGHDT, CDR2 YNNKEL, per germline (reference sequence). With 4 bases clipped from V and 10 bases from J, the junction kept 3 bases outside the gene matches. The CDR3 spells CASSPRDRAQYF. In DNA form, the CDR3 reads TGTGCCAGCAGCCCCCGGGACAGGGCGCAGTATTTT.

As DNA, the CDR3 is TGTGCCAGCAGCGAAGGGGGCGCCGGGGCCAACGTCCTGACTTTC. Protein: CASSEGGAGANVLTF. The V and J genes are TRBV7-2 and TRBJ2-6, with 7 bases aligning to TRBD1. Germline V gene lookup returns CDR1 SGHTA and CDR2 FQGNSA. V dropped 5 bases and J dropped 4; count of bases not matched to a gene: 5. The CDR3 runs 15 residues.

The rearrangement joins TRBV19 to TRBJ1-4; TRBD1 aligns across 9 bases. The length of the CDR3 is 15 residues. With V trimmed by 3 bases and J by 8 bases, 7 bases remained unmatched. Looked up from germline, CDR1 is LNHDA and CDR2 is SQIVND (reference sequence). The CDR3 DNA follows: TGTGCCAGTAGTATTCCGGGACAGGGAAGGGAAAAACTGTTTTTT. Its protein product is CASSIPGQGREKLFF.

This chain links TRBV27 with TRBJ2-1; TRBD1 is a possible D gene (6 bases). Germline V CDR1 and CDR2: MNHEY, SMNVEV (reference sequence). Between the trimmed V and J ends, which lost 6 bases and 2 bases, there was a span of 14 bases. This CDR3 region has 15 residues. This CDR3 reads CASSGDNRAYNEQFF. CDR3 nucleotides: TGTGCCAGCAGCGGGGACAATCGAGCCTACAATGAGCAGTTCTTC.

This chain links TRBV4-1 with TRBJ1-5; no firm D call. The V gene's germline CDR1 is MGHRA and CDR2 YSYEKL. The CDR3 consists of 13 residues. Trimming removed 5 bases at V and 5 bases at J, with 10 bases between. CDR3 nucleotide sequence: TGCGCCAGCAGCGCCCGCGGGTATCAGCCCCAGCATTTT. Amino acids: CASSARGYQPQHF.

The chain carries TRBV7-6 and TRBJ2-2; tentative D call: TRBD2 (5 bases). The ends were cut back, 5 bases at V and 7 bases at J, with 8 bases in the middle. Looked up from germline, CDR1 is SGHVS and CDR2 is FNYEAQ. The CDR3 sequence is 12 residues long. CDR3 DNA sequence: TGTGCCAGCAGCGTCGGGATCGGGGAGCTGTTTTTT. This gives the protein CASSVGIGELFF.